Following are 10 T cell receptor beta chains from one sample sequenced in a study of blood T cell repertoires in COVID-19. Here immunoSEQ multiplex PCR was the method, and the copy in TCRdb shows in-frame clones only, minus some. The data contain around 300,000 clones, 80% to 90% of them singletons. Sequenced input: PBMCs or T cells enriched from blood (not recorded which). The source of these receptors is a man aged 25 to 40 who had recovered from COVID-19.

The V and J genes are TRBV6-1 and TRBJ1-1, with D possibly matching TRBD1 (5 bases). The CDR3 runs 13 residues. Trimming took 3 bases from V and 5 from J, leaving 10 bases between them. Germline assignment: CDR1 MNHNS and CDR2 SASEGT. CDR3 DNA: TGTGCCAGCAGTGATTGGGGGGGGACTGAAGCTTTCTTT. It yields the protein CASSDWGGTEAFF.

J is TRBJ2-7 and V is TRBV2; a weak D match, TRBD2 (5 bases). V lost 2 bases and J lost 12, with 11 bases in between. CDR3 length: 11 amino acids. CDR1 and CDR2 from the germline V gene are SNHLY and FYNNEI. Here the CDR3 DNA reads TGTGCCAGCAGTGAAATGTCTGGAGGGTACTTC. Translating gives CASSEMSGGYF.

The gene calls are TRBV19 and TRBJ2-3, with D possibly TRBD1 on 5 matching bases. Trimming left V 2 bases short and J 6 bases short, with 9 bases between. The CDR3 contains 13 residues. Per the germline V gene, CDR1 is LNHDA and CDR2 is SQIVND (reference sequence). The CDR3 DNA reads TGTGCCAGTAGTATAATAGGGGCGGATACGCAGTATTTT. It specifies CASSIIGADTQYF.

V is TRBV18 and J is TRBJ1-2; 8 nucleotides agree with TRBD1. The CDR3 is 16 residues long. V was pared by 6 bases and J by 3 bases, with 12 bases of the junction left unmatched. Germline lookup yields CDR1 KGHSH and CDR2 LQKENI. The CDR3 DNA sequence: TGTGCCAGCTCCCAGGACAGGGTGGGAGTTCACTATGGCTACACCTTC. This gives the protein CASSQDRVGVHYGYTF.

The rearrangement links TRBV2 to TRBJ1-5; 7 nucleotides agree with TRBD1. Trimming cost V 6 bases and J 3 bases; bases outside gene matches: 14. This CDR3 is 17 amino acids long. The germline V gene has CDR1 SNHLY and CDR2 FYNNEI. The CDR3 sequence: CASSKVRGPWDNQPQHF. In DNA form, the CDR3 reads TGTGCCAGCAGCAAAGTGAGGGGGCCGTGGGACAATCAGCCCCAGCATTTT.

The CDR3 is CASSEEVGRGGQPQHF. The CDR3 nucleotides are TGTGCCAGCAGTGAAGAGGTCGGACGAGGAGGTCAGCCCCAGCATTTT. This chain uses TRBV6-1 with TRBJ1-5; D is unclear. The CDR3 contains 16 residues. V was clipped by 1 base and J by 6 bases, with 16 bases between them. Germline lookup yields CDR1 MNHNS and CDR2 SASEGT.

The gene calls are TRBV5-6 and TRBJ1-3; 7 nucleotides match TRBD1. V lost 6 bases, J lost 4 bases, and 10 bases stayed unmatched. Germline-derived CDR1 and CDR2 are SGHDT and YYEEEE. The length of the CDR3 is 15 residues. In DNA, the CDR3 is TGTGCCAGCATCCGACAGGGATCCCTGGGAAACACCATATATTTT. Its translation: CASIRQGSLGNTIYF.

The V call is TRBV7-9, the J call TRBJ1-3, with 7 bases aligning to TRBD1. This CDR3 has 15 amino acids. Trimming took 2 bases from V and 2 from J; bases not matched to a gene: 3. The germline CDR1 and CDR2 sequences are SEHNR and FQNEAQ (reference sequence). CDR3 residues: CASSLQGVTGNTIYF. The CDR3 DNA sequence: TGTGCCAGCAGCTTACAGGGGGTCACTGGAAACACCATATATTTT.

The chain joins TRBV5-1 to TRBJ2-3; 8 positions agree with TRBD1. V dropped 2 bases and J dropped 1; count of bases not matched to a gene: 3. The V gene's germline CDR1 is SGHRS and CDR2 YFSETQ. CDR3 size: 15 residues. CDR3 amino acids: CASSFMTGGTDTQYF. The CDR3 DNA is TGCGCCAGCAGCTTCATGACAGGGGGCACAGATACGCAGTATTTT.

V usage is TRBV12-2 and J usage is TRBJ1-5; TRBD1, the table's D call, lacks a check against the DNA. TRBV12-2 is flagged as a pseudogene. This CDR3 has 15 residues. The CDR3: CASRLEGADNQPQHF. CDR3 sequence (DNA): TGTGCAAGTCGCTTAGAAGGGGCAGATAATCAGCCCCAGCATTTT.